This TCR beta chain was documented in a study of molecular identifiers for immune sequencing clone quantification. Naive CD8 library inputs spanned roughly 18,000 to 1,000,000 sorted cells and 10%, 30% or 50% RNA. Trimming shortened V by 5 bases and J by 6 bases, and 17 bases separated the two germline ends. CDR3 length: 14 amino acids. Germline CDR1 and CDR2: MNHEY and SVGEGT. Each CDR3 protein gets one entry after TCRdb re-called the PCR reads with MiXCR. The table includes 55,000 to 75,000 distinct CDR3 sequences, approximately 17% detected once. This clonotype appeared a few times. A read error may be the cause here, since a much bigger clone is one base away.

V gene TRBV6-2 or TRBV6-3 combines with J gene TRBJ2-7, with D unclear. The sequenced sample was naive CD8+ T cells from blood, with Jurkat cell RNA spiked in. The subset denotes: FACS-sorted CD8+CD4-CCR7+CD45RA+ naive T cells. The receptor was derived from a human donor in good health. Some libraries in this study had Jurkat cell RNA spiked in. The CDR3 loop reads CASSPLGYGSEQYF. CDR3 coding DNA: TGTGCCAGCAGTCCCCTGGGCTATGGTAGCGAGCAGTACTTC.